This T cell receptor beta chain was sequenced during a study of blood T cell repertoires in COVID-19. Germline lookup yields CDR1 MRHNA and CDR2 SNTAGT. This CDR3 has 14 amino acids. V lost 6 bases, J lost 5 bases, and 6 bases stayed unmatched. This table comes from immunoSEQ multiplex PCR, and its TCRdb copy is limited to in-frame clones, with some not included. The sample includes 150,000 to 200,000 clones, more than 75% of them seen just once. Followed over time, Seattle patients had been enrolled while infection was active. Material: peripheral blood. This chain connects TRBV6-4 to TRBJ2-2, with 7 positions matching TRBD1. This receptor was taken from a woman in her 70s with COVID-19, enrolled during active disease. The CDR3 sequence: CASSADRKTGELFF. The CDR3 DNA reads TGTGCCAGCAGCGCGGACAGGAAAACCGGGGAGCTGTTTTTT.